These T cell receptor beta chains were read from a single sample in a study of shared clonotypes between healthy human individuals. Sequencing used immunoSEQ multiplex PCR; TCRdb keeps in-frame clones, though not all of them. The sample has more than 1,200,000 clones; just under 99% are singletons. Sequenced sample: naive CD4+ T cells sorted from blood. Source of these receptors: a young man in good health. CDR3s include the opening cysteine and the closing phenylalanine or tryptophan. D genes are given only for firm matches. Part of the rows lack a size; the others show once, few, many or a class for expanded clones.

>NA|TRBJ2-7|NA|TRBV19
CASSVPRTREQYF
TGTGCCAGTAGTGTCCCTCGAACGCGGGAGCAGTACTTC
>NA|TRBJ2-7|NA|TRBV28
CATRVDLYEQYF
TGTGCCACTCGGGTCGACCTCTACGAGCAGTACTTC
>NA|TRBJ2-3|NA|TRBV7-3
CASSFTGNADTQYF
TGTGCCAGCAGCTTCACCGGGAACGCAGATACGCAGTATTTT
>NA|TRBJ1-4|NA|TRBV6-5
CASSYAPQGGGEKLFF
TGTGCCAGCAGTTACGCCCCCCAGGGAGGTGGTGAAAAACTGTTTTTT
>NA|TRBJ2-7|NA|TRBV6-1
CASSSGPRVYEQYF
TGTGCCAGCAGTTCGGGACCGCGGGTCTACGAGCAGTACTTC
>once|TRBJ2-1|NA|TRBV9
CASSVDGTTYNEQFF
TGTGCCAGCAGCGTAGACGGGACCACATACAATGAGCAGTTCTTC
>once|TRBJ2-7|TRBD1|TRBV28
CASSSLPGTGGWNEQYF
TGTGCCAGCAGTTCACTACCCGGGACAGGGGGCTGGAACGAGCAGTACTTC
>NA|TRBJ2-7|NA|TRBV6-5
CASSYGQNYEQYF
TGTGCCAGCAGTTACGGTCAGAACTACGAGCAGTACTTC
>NA|TRBJ2-7|NA|TRBV5-6
CASSSSFMNYEQYF
TGTGCCAGCAGCTCCTCCTTTATGAACTACGAGCAGTACTTC
>NA|TRBJ2-7|NA|TRBV7-2
CASSSMGGEAKQYF
TGTGCCAGCAGCTCTATGGGGGGTGAGGCGAAGCAGTACTTC